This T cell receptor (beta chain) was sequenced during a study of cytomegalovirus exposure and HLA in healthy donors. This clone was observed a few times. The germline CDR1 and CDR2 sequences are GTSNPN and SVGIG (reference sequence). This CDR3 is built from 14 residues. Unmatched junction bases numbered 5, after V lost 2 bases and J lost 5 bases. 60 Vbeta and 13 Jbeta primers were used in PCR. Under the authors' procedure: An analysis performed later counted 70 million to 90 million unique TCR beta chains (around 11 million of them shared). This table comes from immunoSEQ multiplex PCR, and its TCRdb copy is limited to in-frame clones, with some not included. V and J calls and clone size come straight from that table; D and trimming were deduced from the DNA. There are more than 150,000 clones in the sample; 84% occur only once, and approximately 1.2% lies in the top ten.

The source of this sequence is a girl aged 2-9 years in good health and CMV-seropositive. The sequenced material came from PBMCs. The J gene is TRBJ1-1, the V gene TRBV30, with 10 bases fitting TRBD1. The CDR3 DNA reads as TGTGCCTGGAGTTCGGGACAGGGGTCTACTGAAGCTTTCTTT. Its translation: CAWSSGQGSTEAFF.